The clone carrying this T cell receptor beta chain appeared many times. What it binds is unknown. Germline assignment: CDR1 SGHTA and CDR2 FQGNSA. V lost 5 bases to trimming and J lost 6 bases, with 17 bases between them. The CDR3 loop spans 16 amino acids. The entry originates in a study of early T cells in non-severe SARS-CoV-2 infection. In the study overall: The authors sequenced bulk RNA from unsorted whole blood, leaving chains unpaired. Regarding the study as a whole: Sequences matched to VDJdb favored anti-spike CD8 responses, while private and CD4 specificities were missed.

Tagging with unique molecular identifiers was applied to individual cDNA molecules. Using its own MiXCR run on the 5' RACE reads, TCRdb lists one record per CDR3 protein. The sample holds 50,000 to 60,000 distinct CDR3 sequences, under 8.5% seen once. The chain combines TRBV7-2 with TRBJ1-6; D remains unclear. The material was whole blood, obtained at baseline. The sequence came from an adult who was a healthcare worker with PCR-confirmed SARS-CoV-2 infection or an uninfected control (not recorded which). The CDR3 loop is CASSPRRVPTNSPLHF. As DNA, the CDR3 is TGTGCCAGCAGCCCAAGAAGGGTCCCCACTAATTCACCCCTCCACTTT.